The sequence of this T cell receptor (beta chain) was determined in a study of T cell repertoires in cytomegalovirus infection. Whole-study context: Indications came from public TCR beta signatures; they pointed to CMV infection and to a matching HLA type.

V shed 5 bases and J 5 bases; nucleotides not matched to a gene: 2. The CDR3 runs 14 residues. The germline V gene encodes CDR1 SEHNR and CDR2 FQNEAQ (reference sequence). This clonotype was counted a few times. Its target is unknown. Study-level points and caveats: Dominant in the ex vivo response were TCR beta clonotypes restricted by HLA-C and specific for CMV. Carriers of CMV and the relevant HLA type were discriminated by public TCR beta frequency.

Using its own MiXCR run on the reads, TCRdb lists one record per CDR3 protein. The sample shows 300,000 to 400,000 distinct CDR3 sequences, over 7.5% of them seen only once. The receptor was isolated from a human donor in good health (CMV status not recorded). Some clones in this sample may be carry-over from other donors' samples. Sequencing used PBMCs. The chain is built from TRBV7-9 and TRBJ2-5, with 13 bases identical to TRBD2. The CDR3 loop reads CASSKTSGRETQYF. In DNA form, the CDR3 reads TGTGCCAGCAGCAAGACTAGCGGGAGGGAGACCCAGTACTTC.